This T cell receptor (beta chain) stems from a study of T-cell memory formation after mild COVID-19. UMIs and sample barcodes were carried by the TCR alpha and TCR beta cDNA libraries that 5'RACE produced using constant-segment primers. MiXCR, applied by TCRdb to the 5' RACE reads, yields one record per CDR3 protein. The table has 35,000 to 50,000 distinct CDR3 sequences, 6% to 7% seen once. This clonotype was counted many times. Its antigen is not known. The CDR3 spans 15 residues. Germline values: CDR1 LNHDA, CDR2 SQIVND (reference sequence). Trimming removed 5 bases from V and 2 bases from J; junction bases left unmatched: 7. Study findings and constraints: Contracting clones from day 15 to 85 showed balanced CD4/CD8; later expanders favored CD4+. Within pre-infection memory, some responding clones were found, suggesting cross-reactive memory joined.

The V and J genes are TRBV19 and TRBJ2-7; 9 bases align to TRBD2. This TCR was sampled from an adult who had mild COVID-19 (a few samples of this study predate the infection). Cell type and time point are not known. The sequenced sample consisted of PBMCs or a T cell subset sorted from them (not recorded which). In nucleotides, the CDR3 is TGTGCCAGTAGTCCCTCAGCGGGAGGTACCTACGAGCAGTACTTC. Translating it yields CASSPSAGGTYEQYF.